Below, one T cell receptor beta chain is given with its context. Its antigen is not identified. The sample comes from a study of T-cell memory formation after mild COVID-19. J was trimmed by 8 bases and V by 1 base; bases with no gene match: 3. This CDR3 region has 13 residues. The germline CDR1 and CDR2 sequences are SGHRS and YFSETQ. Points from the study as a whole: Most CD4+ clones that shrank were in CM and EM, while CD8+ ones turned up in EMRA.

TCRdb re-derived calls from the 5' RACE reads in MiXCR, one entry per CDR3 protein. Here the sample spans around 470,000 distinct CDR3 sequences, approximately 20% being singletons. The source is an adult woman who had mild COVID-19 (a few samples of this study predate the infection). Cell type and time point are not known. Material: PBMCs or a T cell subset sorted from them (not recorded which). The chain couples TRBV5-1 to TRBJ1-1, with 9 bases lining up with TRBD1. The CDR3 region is CASSLWTGEEAFF. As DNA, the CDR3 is TGCGCCAGCAGCTTGTGGACAGGGGAGGAAGCTTTCTTT.